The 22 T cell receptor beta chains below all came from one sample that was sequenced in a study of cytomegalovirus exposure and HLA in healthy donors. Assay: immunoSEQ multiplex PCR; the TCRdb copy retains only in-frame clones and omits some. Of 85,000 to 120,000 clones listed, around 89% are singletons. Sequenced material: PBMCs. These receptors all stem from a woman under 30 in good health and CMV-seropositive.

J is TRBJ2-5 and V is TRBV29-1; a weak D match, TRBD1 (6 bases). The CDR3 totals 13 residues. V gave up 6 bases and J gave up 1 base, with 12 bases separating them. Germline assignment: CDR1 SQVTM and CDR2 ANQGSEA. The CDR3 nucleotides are TGCAGCGTCTCTGGACAGCTCCAAGAGACCCAGTACTTC. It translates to CSVSGQLQETQYF. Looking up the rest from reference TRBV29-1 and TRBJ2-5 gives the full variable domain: SAVISQKPSRDICQRGTSLTIQCQVDSQVTMMFWYRQQPGQSLTLIATANQGSEATYESGFVIDKFPISRPNLTFSTLTVSNMSPEDSSIYLCSVSGQLQETQYFGPGTRLLVL.

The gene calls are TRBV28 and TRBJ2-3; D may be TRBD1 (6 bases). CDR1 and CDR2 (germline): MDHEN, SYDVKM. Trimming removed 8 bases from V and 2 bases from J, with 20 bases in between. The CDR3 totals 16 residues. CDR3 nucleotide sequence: TGTGCCAGCCATAACAGGGAAGGGTTTATCACAGATACGCAGTATTTT. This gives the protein CASHNREGFITDTQYF.

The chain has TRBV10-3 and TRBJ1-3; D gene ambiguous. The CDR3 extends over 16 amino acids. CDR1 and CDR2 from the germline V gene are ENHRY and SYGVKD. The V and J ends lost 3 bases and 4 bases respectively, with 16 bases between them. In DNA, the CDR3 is TGTGCCATCAGTGATCCACCCTCGGGAGGCGGAAACACCATATATTTT. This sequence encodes CAISDPPSGGGNTIYF.

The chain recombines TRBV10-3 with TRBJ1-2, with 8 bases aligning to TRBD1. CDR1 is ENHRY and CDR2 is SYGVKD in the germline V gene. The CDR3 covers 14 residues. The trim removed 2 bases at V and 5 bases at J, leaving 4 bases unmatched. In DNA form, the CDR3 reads TGTGCCATCAGTGAGGGGACAGGTCGGTATGGCTACACCTTC. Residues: CAISEGTGRYGYTF.

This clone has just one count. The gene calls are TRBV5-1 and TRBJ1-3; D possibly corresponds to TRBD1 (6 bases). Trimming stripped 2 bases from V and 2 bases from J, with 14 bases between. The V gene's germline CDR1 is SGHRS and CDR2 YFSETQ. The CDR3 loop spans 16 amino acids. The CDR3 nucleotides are TGCGCCAGCAGCTTCACTGACAGGACCGCTGGAAACACCATATATTTT. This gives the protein CASSFTDRTAGNTIYF. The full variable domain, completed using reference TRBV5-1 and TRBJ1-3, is KAGVTQTPRYLIKTRGQQVTLSCSPISGHRSVSWYQQTPGQGLQFLFEYFSETQRNKGNFPGRFSGRQFSNSRSEMNVSTLELGDSALYLCASSFTDRTAGNTIYFGEGSWLTVV.

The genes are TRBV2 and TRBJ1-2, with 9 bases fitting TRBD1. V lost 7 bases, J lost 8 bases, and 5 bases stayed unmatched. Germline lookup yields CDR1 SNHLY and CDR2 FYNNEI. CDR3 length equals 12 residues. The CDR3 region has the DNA TGTGCCAGCAAACAGGGGGCGCGGGGCTACACCTTC. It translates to CASKQGARGYTF.

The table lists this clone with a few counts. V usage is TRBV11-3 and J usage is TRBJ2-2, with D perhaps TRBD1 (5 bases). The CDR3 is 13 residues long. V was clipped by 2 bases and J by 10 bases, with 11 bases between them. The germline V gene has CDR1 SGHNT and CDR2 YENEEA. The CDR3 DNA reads TGTGCCAGCAGCTTAAACGTAGGGGAGGAGCTGTTTTTT. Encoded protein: CASSLNVGEELFF.

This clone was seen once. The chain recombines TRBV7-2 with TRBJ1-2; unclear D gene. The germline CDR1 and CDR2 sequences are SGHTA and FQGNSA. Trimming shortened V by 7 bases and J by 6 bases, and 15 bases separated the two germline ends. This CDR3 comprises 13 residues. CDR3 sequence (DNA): TGTGCCAGCACCAAGCGTGGGTCCCATGGCTACACCTTC. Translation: CASTKRGSHGYTF. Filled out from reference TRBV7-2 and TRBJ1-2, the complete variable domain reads GAGVSQSPSNKVTEKGKDVELRCDPISGHTALYWYRQSLGQGLEFLIYFQGNSAPDKSGLPSDRFSAERTGGSVSTLTIQRTQQEDSAVYLCASTKRGSHGYTFGSGTRLTVV.

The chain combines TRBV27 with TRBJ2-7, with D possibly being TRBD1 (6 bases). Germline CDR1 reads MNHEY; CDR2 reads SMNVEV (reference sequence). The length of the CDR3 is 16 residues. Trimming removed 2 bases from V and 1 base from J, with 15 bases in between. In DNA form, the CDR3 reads TGTGCCAGCAGTTTAGTAGTCAGGGGAAAATCCTACGAGCAGTACGTC. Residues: CASSLVVRGKSYEQYV.

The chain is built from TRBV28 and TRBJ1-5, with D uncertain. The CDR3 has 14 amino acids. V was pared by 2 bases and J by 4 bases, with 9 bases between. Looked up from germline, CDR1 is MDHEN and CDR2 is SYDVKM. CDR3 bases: TGTGCCAGCAGTTTAGGAGCGCGGAATCAGCCCCAGCATTTT. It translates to CASSLGARNQPQHF.

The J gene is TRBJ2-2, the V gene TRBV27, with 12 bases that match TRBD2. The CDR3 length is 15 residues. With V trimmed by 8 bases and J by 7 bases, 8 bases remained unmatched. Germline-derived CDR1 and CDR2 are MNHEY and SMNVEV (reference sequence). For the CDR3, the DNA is TGTGCCAGCGTCCCTAGCGGGGGGGCGATCGGGGAGCTGTTTTTT. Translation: CASVPSGGAIGELFF.

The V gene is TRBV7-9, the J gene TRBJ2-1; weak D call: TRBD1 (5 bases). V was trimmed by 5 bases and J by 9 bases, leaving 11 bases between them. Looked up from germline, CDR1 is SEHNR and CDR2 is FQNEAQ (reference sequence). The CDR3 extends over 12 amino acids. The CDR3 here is CASSPREGEQFF. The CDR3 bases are TGTGCCAGCAGCCCCAGGGAAGGTGAGCAGTTCTTC.

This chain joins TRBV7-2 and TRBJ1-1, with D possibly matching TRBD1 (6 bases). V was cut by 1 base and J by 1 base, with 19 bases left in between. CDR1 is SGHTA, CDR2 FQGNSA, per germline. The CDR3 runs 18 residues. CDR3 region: CASSLGWRRGPPNTEAFF. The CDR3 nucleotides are TGTGCCAGCAGCTTAGGTTGGAGGCGGGGGCCGCCGAACACTGAAGCTTTCTTT.

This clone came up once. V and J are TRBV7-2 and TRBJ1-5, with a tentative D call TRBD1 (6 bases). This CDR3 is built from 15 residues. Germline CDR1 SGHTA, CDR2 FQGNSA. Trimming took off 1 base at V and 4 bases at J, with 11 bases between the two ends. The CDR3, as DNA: TGTGCCAGCAGCTTAGGGACAGTCGCAAATCAGCCCCAGCATTTT. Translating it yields CASSLGTVANQPQHF.

The CDR3 sequence: CASTVSGDGLDTQYF. The CDR3 DNA follows: TGTGCCAGCACCGTTAGCGGGGACGGTCTAGATACGCAGTATTTT. V usage is TRBV6-1 and J usage is TRBJ2-3, with 8 nucleotides matching TRBD2. The CDR3 runs to 15 residues. With 7 bases clipped from V and 5 bases from J, the junction kept 11 bases outside the gene matches. CDR1 is MNHNS, CDR2 SASEGT, per germline.

Here the CDR3 reads CSAIAGGPQYF. The CDR3 DNA reads TGCAGCGCCATAGCGGGGGGGCCCCAGTATTTT. The rearrangement joins TRBV29-1 to TRBJ2-3, with 11 bases lining up with TRBD2. The CDR3 consists of 11 residues. Losses at the gene ends were 7 bases for V and 12 bases for J; bases not matched to a gene: 6. The germline V gene encodes CDR1 SQVTM and CDR2 ANQGSEA.

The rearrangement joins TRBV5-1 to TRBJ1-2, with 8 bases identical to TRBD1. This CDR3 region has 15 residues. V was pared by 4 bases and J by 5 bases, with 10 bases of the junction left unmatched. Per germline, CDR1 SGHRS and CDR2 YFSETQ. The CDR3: CASSVTGTGVYGYTF. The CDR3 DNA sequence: TGCGCCAGCAGCGTAACCGGGACAGGAGTATATGGCTACACCTTC.

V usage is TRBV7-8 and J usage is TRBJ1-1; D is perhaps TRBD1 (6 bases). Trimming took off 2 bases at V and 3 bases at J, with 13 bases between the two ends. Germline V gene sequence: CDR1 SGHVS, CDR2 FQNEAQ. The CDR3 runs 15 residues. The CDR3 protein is CASSLRQGTDTEAFF. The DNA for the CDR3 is TGTGCCAGCAGCTTACGTCAGGGGACGGACACTGAAGCTTTCTTT.

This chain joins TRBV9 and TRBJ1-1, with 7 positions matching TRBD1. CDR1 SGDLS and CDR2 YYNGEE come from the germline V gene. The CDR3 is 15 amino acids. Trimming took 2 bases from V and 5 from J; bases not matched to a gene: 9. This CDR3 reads CASSVTQGVLTEAFF. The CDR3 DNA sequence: TGTGCCAGCAGCGTCACCCAGGGGGTATTAACTGAAGCTTTCTTT.

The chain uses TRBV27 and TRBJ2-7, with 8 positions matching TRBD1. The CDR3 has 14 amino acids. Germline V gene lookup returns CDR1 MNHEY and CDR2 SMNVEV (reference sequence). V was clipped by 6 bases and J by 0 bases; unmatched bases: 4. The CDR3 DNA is TGTGCCAGCAGCACAGGGGGTAACTCCTACGAGCAGTACTTC. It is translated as CASSTGGNSYEQYF.

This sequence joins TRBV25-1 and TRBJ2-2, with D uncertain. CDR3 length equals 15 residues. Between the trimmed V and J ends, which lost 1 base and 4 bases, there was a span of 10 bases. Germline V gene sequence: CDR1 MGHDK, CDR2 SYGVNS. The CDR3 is CASSESGSGTGELFF. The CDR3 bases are TGTGCCAGCAGTGAATCCGGGTCTGGCACCGGGGAGCTGTTTTTT.

CDR3 nucleotide sequence: TGTGCCAGCATACGTTATCAGGGGGGACCTGAAGCTTTCTTT. It yields the protein CASIRYQGGPEAFF. The chain links TRBV27 to TRBJ1-1; TRBD1 matches 7 bases. V shed 7 bases and J 6 bases; nucleotides not matched to a gene: 11. The CDR3 contains 14 residues. The germline gives CDR1 MNHEY, CDR2 SMNVEV (reference sequence).